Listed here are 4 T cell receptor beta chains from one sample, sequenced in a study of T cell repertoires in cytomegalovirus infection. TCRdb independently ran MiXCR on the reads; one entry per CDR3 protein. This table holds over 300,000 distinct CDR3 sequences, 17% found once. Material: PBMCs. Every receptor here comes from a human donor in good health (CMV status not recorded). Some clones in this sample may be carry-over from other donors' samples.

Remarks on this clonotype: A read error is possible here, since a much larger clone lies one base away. The CDR3 sequence: CTSSLGGDMEKLFF. The DNA of the CDR3 is TGTACCAGCAGCTTAGGAGGGGATATGGAAAAACTGTTTTTT. The chain combines TRBV7-2 with TRBJ1-4; tentative D call: TRBD1 (5 bases). Germline lookup yields CDR1 SGHTA and CDR2 FQGNSA. The V and J ends lost 1 base and 8 bases respectively, with 11 bases between them. This CDR3 is 14 amino acids long.

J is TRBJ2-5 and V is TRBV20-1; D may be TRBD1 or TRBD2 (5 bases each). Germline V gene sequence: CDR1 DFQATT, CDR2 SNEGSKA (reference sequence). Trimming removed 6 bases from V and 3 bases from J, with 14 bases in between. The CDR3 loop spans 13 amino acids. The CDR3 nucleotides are TGCAGTGCCTCACCGGGACCAGAAGAGACCCAGTACTTC. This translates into CSASPGPEETQYF.

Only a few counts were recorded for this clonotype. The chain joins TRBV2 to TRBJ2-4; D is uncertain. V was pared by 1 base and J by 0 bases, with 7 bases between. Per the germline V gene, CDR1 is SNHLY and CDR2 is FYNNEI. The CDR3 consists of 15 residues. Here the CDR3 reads CASSEVVRAKNIQYF. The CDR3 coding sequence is TGTGCCAGCAGTGAAGTAGTCAGAGCCAAAAACATTCAGTACTTC.

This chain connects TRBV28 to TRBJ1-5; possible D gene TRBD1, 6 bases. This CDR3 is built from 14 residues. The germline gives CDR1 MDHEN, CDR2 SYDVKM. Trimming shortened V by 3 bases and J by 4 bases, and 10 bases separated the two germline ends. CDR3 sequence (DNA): TGTGCCAGCAGTTTGAGGGGACATAATCAGCCCCAGCATTTT. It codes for CASSLRGHNQPQHF. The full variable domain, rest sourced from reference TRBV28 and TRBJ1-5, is DVKVTQSSRYLVKRTGEKVFLECVQDMDHENMFWYRQDPGLGLRLIYFSYDVKMKEKGDIPEGYSVSREKKERFSLILESASTNQTSMYLCASSLRGHNQPQHFGDGTRLSIL.